The source of this TCR beta chain is a study of T cell changes during pregnancy in multiple sclerosis. The CDR3 consists of 13 residues. Libraries were prepared by immunoSEQ multiplex PCR; TCRdb keeps only in-frame clonotypes and omits some of them. The sample has about 40,000 clones, roughly 94% seen once. The rearrangement joins TRBV21-1 to TRBJ2-7; TRBD1, the D gene given by the table, was not confirmed from the DNA. TRBV21-1 is a pseudogene locus. Sequences were derived from peripheral blood, sampled in the third trimester of pregnancy. The sequence derives from a female donor with multiple sclerosis, enrolled in a pregnancy study. The CDR3 loop reads CASSKGGGRVQYF. As DNA, the CDR3 is TGTGCCAGCAGCAAAGGAGGGGGCAGGGTACAGTACTTC.